This T cell receptor beta chain came from a study of blood T cell repertoires in COVID-19. Study overall: The origin of the acute and convalescent COVID-19 samples was the United States, Italy and Spain. Sample material is recorded as cDNA or gDNA derived from T cells, B-cell-depleted T cells, or PBMCs.

The junction had 11 bases not matched to a gene; V was cut back by 2 bases and J by 4 bases. From germline, CDR1 is SGHDT and CDR2 YYEEEE. This CDR3 has 17 amino acids. In the original analysis: Reference gene primer amplification in the assay estimated nucleated cell counts. The data were produced by immunoSEQ multiplex PCR, yet TCRdb's version contains in-frame clones alone and is incomplete. The V and J calls and the clone size are those of that table, but D and trimming were determined from the DNA. The table records 250,000 to 300,000 clones, around nine tenths of them present only once. This TCR was recovered from a man aged 30 to 39 with active or convalescent COVID-19. The specimen sequenced was peripheral blood. The rearrangement links TRBV5-6 to TRBJ2-1; 8 nucleotides align to TRBD2. As DNA, the CDR3 is TGTGCCAGCAGCTTCTTCTTGGTAGCGGGGAGGTACAATGAGCAGTTCTTC. The encoded protein is CASSFFLVAGRYNEQFF.